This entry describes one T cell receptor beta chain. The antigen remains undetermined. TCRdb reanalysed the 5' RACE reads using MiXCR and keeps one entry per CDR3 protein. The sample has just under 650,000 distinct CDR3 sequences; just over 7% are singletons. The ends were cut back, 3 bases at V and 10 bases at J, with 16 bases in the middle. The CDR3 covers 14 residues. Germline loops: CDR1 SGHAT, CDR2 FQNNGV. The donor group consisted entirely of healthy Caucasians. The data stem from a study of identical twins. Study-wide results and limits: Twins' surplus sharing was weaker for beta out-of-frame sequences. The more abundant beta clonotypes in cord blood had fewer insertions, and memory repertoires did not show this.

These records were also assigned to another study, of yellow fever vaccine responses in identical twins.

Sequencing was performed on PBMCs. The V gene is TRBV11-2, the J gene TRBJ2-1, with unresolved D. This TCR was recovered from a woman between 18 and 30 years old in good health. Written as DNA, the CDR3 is TGTGCCAGCAGCTTTCCCCCAATGGGCCGGGAGCAGTTCTTC. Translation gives CASSFPPMGREQFF.